One sample yielded the 27 T cell receptor beta chains listed below, sequenced in a study of high-grade serous ovarian cancer treatment subgroups (dated by TCRdb to the early 2020s). Tumor samples were obtained before definitive surgery or chemotherapy. To prepare the library, the immunoSEQ multiplex PCR assay was applied. TCRdb's version of the immuneACCESS table is confined to in-frame rearrangements and falls short of the full clone set. An unresolved V gene accounts for under half of the shortfall where checked; the remainder is of unknown origin. The sample includes approximately 40,000 clones, with 79% observed a single time. 3.1% of the sample rests with the top ten. Sequencing was done on a sample of tumor tissue. These receptors originate from a human donor with high-grade serous ovarian cancer.

This rearrangement joins TRBV4-2 to TRBJ2-5; D not certain. The DNA matches TRBJ2-7 better at its end, which makes the J call doubtful. In germline, CDR1 is LGHNA, CDR2 YNFKEQ. The CDR3 totals 13 residues. The chain's CDR3 is CASSQRLSYEQYF. CDR3 DNA sequence: TGTGCCAGCAGCCAACGACTCTCCTACGAGCAGTACTTC.

V gene TRBV18 combines with J gene TRBJ2-1; 8 nucleotides align to TRBD1. The germline V gene encodes CDR1 KGHSH and CDR2 LQKENI. The CDR3 has 13 amino acids. The junction had 4 bases not matched to a gene; V was cut back by 4 bases and J by 8 bases. The CDR3 loop reads CASSRDRMHEQFF. The CDR3 DNA reads as TGTGCCAGCTCACGGGACAGGATGCATGAGCAGTTCTTC.

The V gene is TRBV11-2, the J gene TRBJ2-5; D unclear. Trimming shortened V by 2 bases and J by 5 bases, and 9 bases separated the two germline ends. CDR3 length: 13 amino acids. Germline V gene sequence: CDR1 SGHAT, CDR2 FQNNGV. CDR3 residues: CASSLSRPETQYF. The CDR3 DNA sequence: TGTGCCAGCAGCTTAAGCCGTCCGGAGACCCAGTACTTC.

The chain is built from TRBV7-9 and TRBJ2-5; possible D gene TRBD1, 6 bases. Germline V lookup: CDR1 SEHNR, CDR2 FQNEAQ (reference sequence). The CDR3 runs to 16 residues. The V end was cut by 1 base, the J end by 1 base, with 13 bases between. DNA for the CDR3: TGTGCCAGCAGCTTAGTAGGGGACACGGGCCAAGAGACCCAGTACTTC. Translated: CASSLVGDTGQETQYF. Full variable domain (outside the CDR3, taken from reference TRBV7-9 and TRBJ2-5): DTGVSQNPRHKITKRGQNVTFRCDPISEHNRLYWYRQTLGQGPEFLTYFQNEAQLEKSRLLSDRFSAERPKGSFSTLEIQRTEQGDSAMYLCASSLVGDTGQETQYFGPGTRLLVL.

This clone has a single count. This chain uses TRBV7-8 with TRBJ1-1; D is ambiguous. V dropped 3 bases and J dropped 4 bases, with 12 bases sitting between them. The germline CDR1 and CDR2 sequences are SGHVS and FQNEAQ. There are 14 residues in the CDR3. The CDR3 reads CASSFFRESTEAFF. CDR3 sequence (DNA): TGTGCCAGCAGCTTTTTTAGGGAGAGCACTGAAGCTTTCTTT.

The chain carries TRBV7-2 and TRBJ2-1; 7 nucleotides match TRBD2. V lost 4 bases, J lost 0 bases, and 15 bases stayed unmatched. In germline, CDR1 is SGHTA, CDR2 FQGNSA. This CDR3 region has 19 residues. The CDR3 loop is CASSSPAQRDASSYNEQFF. The CDR3 DNA reads TGTGCCAGCAGCTCCCCCGCCCAGCGGGACGCATCCTCCTACAATGAGCAGTTCTTC. The complete variable domain, with remaining parts taken from reference TRBV7-2 and TRBJ2-1, reads GAGVSQSPSNKVTEKGKDVELRCDPISGHTALYWYRQSLGQGLEFLIYFQGNSAPDKSGLPSDRFSAERTGGSVSTLTIQRTQQEDSAVYLCASSSPAQRDASSYNEQFFGPGTRLTVL.

This chain uses TRBV28 with TRBJ2-5, with D unclear. V was trimmed by 1 base and J by 4 bases, leaving 4 bases between them. This CDR3 is built from 12 residues. Germline V gene lookup returns CDR1 MDHEN and CDR2 SYDVKM. For the CDR3, the DNA is TGTGCCAGCAGTTTATTAAGAGAGACCCAGTACTTC. It is translated as CASSLLRETQYF.

The V gene is TRBV7-8, the J gene TRBJ2-3; D call uncertain. The CDR3 sequence is 14 residues long. Germline CDR1 SGHVS, CDR2 FQNEAQ. V was pared by 5 bases and J by 3 bases, with 12 bases between. This CDR3 is CASSPLTRTDTQYF. DNA of the CDR3: TGTGCCAGCAGCCCCCTCACGAGAACAGATACGCAGTATTTT.

J is TRBJ2-6 and V is TRBV28, with TRBD2 matching 8 bases. The junction had 11 bases not matched to a gene; V was cut back by 1 base and J by 0 bases. This CDR3 contains 20 residues. Germline V lookup: CDR1 MDHEN, CDR2 SYDVKM. CDR3 in amino acids: CASSLSPPGGGGSGANVLTF. The CDR3 nucleotides are TGTGCCAGCAGTTTATCCCCGCCGGGGGGGGGCGGCTCTGGGGCCAACGTCCTGACTTTC.

The chain joins TRBV13 to TRBJ2-1, with a weak D call TRBD2 (5 bases). The CDR3 extends over 19 amino acids. Germline lookup yields CDR1 PRHDT and CDR2 FYEKMQ (reference sequence). The V end lost 5 bases, the J end lost 2 bases, and 25 bases lay between the germline ends. This CDR3 is CASSARGDRRVHTYNEQFF. CDR3 DNA: TGTGCCAGCAGCGCCCGAGGCGACCGGCGGGTGCATACCTACAATGAGCAGTTCTTC.

The chain employs TRBV5-1 and TRBJ2-6; D remains unclear. Trimming left V 3 bases short and J 0 bases short, with 16 bases between. CDR1 is SGHRS, CDR2 YFSETQ, per germline. The CDR3 is 18 residues long. The CDR3 reads CASSSLPDASSGANVLTF. The CDR3 nucleotides read TGCGCCAGCAGCTCTCTCCCGGACGCTAGCTCTGGGGCCAACGTCCTGACTTTC.

This chain uses TRBV4-2 with TRBJ2-2, with unresolved D. The CDR3 covers 15 residues. V dropped 1 base and J dropped 2 bases, with 8 bases sitting between them. The germline V gene encodes CDR1 LGHNA and CDR2 YNFKEQ. The CDR3 region is CASSQGGPNTGELFF. CDR3 bases: TGTGCCAGCAGCCAAGGTGGACCCAACACCGGGGAGCTGTTTTTT.

This clone was observed a handful of times. The V call is TRBV29-1, the J call TRBJ1-1, with TRBD1 as a possible D gene (5 bases). V lost 4 bases and J 3 bases, leaving 9 bases between the germline ends. This CDR3 spans 12 amino acids. Germline V gene lookup returns CDR1 SQVTM and CDR2 ANQGSEA. The CDR3 spells CSVVGGYTEAFF. Here the CDR3 DNA reads TGCAGCGTTGTGGGGGGATACACTGAAGCTTTCTTT.

V is TRBV7-9 and J is TRBJ1-1; D is perhaps TRBD1 (6 bases). The germline gives CDR1 SEHNR, CDR2 FQNEAQ (reference sequence). The CDR3 contains 12 residues. V lost 5 bases to trimming and J lost 3 bases, with 7 bases between them. The chain's CDR3 is CASSRQDTEAFF. In nucleotides, the CDR3 is TGTGCCAGCAGCCGACAGGACACTGAAGCTTTCTTT.

The chain recombines TRBV5-6 with TRBJ1-5; 10 nucleotides line up with TRBD1. CDR1 SGHDT and CDR2 YYEEEE come from the germline V gene. V was pared by 3 bases and J by 7 bases, with 4 bases of the junction left unmatched. CDR3 length equals 14 residues. CDR3 protein: CASSSGQGRQPQHF. In DNA form, the CDR3 reads TGTGCCAGCAGCTCGGGACAGGGGCGACAGCCCCAGCATTTT.

The chain is built from TRBV27 and TRBJ2-6; 9 bases line up with TRBD1. With 5 bases clipped from V and 4 bases from J, the junction kept 9 bases outside the gene matches. Germline V lookup: CDR1 MNHEY, CDR2 SMNVEV (reference sequence). This CDR3 has 17 amino acids. The chain's CDR3 is CASSPRDRVSGANVLTF. Written as DNA, the CDR3 is TGTGCCAGCAGTCCTCGGGACAGGGTATCGGGGGCCAACGTCCTGACTTTC.

The DNA of the CDR3 is TGTGCCAGTATGGAGGGGAGCCGGCAGCCCCAGCATTTT. Protein product: CASMEGSRQPQHF. The rearrangement links TRBV19 to TRBJ1-5, with D possibly matching TRBD1 (5 bases). With 7 bases removed from V and 7 bases from J, the gap between germline ends came to 14 bases. The CDR3 is made up of 13 amino acids. The germline V gene encodes CDR1 LNHDA and CDR2 SQIVND (reference sequence).

V gene TRBV4-2 combines with J gene TRBJ1-1, with TRBD1 identical over 8 bases. Losses at the gene ends were 3 bases for V and 1 base for J; bases not matched to a gene: 1. This CDR3 has 14 amino acids. Germline CDR1 LGHNA, CDR2 YNFKEQ. CDR3 nucleotides: TGTGCCAGCAGCCACGGACAGGGGAACACTGAAGCTTTCTTT. Its translation is CASSHGQGNTEAFF.

The chain is built from TRBV28 and TRBJ2-7; D not resolved. Trimming removed 5 bases from V and 5 bases from J, with 25 bases in between. Germline V gene lookup returns CDR1 MDHEN and CDR2 SYDVKM. The CDR3 extends over 17 amino acids. The CDR3 nucleotides read TGTGCCAGCAGTCCCTTCCTTCCCGGGCCCGCCGAAGACGAGCAGTACTTC. This translates into CASSPFLPGPAEDEQYF.

V usage is TRBV28 and J usage is TRBJ1-5; D not certain. The CDR3 length is 15 residues. CDR1 MDHEN and CDR2 SYDVKM come from the germline V gene. Between the trimmed V and J ends, which lost 4 bases and 4 bases, there was a span of 14 bases. CDR3 coding DNA: TGTGCCAGCAGTTCTCACCCGGTTACAAATCAGCCCCAGCATTTT. Its translation is CASSSHPVTNQPQHF. Filled out from reference TRBV28 and TRBJ1-5, the complete variable domain reads DVKVTQSSRYLVKRTGEKVFLECVQDMDHENMFWYRQDPGLGLRLIYFSYDVKMKEKGDIPEGYSVSREKKERFSLILESASTNQTSMYLCASSSHPVTNQPQHFGDGTRLSIL.

The gene calls are TRBV6-1 and TRBJ1-5; possible D gene TRBD1, 5 bases. The CDR3 contains 15 residues. Germline V gene lookup returns CDR1 MNHNS and CDR2 SASEGT. V gave up 6 bases and J gave up 6 bases, with 18 bases separating them. This CDR3 reads CASSIGTARFQPQHF. The CDR3 bases are TGTGCCAGCAGCATCGGGACGGCCAGATTTCAGCCCCAGCATTTT.

This chain links TRBV9 with TRBJ2-7; no firm D call. Germline V gene data show CDR1 as SGDLS and CDR2 as YYNGEE. This CDR3 comprises 12 residues. The germline V and J ends were trimmed by 1 base and 6 bases, with 8 bases remaining between them. CDR3 region: CASSVLSGEQYF. The CDR3 DNA reads TGTGCCAGCAGCGTACTCTCGGGCGAGCAGTACTTC.

The chain recombines TRBV27 with TRBJ1-1; D unresolved. CDR1 and CDR2 (germline): MNHEY, SMNVEV (reference sequence). Trimming removed 5 bases at V and 3 bases at J, with 13 bases between. The CDR3 consists of 14 residues. CDR3 loop: CASSPHEGYTEAFF. The CDR3 bases are TGTGCCAGCAGTCCCCATGAAGGCTACACTGAAGCTTTCTTT.

This clone was counted a few times. The genes are TRBV7-8 and TRBJ1-1; D gene unclear. Germline V gene data show CDR1 as SGHVS and CDR2 as FQNEAQ. Trimming left V 5 bases short and J 0 bases short, with 13 bases between. The CDR3 runs 15 residues. CDR3 loop: CASSHWGDMNTEAFF. In DNA, the CDR3 is TGTGCCAGCAGCCATTGGGGAGATATGAACACTGAAGCTTTCTTT.

The chain links TRBV6-1 to TRBJ2-5; 12 bases agree with TRBD2. After removal of 3 bases from V and 5 bases from J, the junction contained 16 bases not matched to a gene. Per the germline V gene, CDR1 is MNHNS and CDR2 is SASEGT. This CDR3 has 19 amino acids. The CDR3 DNA reads TGTGCCAGCAGTGACGGGGGGCAACTAGCGGGAGGCGGGAAGGAGACCCAGTACTTC. This sequence encodes CASSDGGQLAGGGKETQYF.

The J gene is TRBJ2-2, the V gene TRBV19; TRBD1 agrees at 9 bases. J was trimmed by 0 bases and V by 5 bases; bases with no gene match: 10. This CDR3 spans 18 amino acids. Germline values: CDR1 LNHDA, CDR2 SQIVND (reference sequence). The CDR3: CASSPHEGTGTNTGELFF. The CDR3, as DNA: TGTGCCAGTAGTCCCCACGAAGGGACAGGGACGAACACCGGGGAGCTGTTTTTT.

In regard to this clone: Relative to the germline gene, one junction end is altered; a read error may explain this. The chain uses TRBV5-1 and TRBJ2-1; 12 positions agree with TRBD2. Germline V gives CDR1 SGHRS, CDR2 YFSETQ. This CDR3 is 15 amino acids long. The CDR3 region is CASCLGTSGLNEQFF. CDR3 nucleotide sequence: TGCGCCAGCTGCTTGGGGACTAGCGGGCTCAATGAGCAGTTCTTC. The full variable domain, rest sourced from reference TRBV5-1 and TRBJ2-1, is KAGVTQTPRYLIKTRGQQVTLSCSPISGHRSVSWYQQTPGQGLQFLFEYFSETQRNKGNFPGRFSGRQFSNSRSEMNVSTLELGDSALYLCASCLGTSGLNEQFFGPGTRLTVL.